This TCR beta chain was documented in a study of blood T cell repertoires in COVID-19. Study overall: Sources were T cells, B-cell-depleted T cells, or PBMCs; the material itself was cDNA or gDNA.

The CDR3 consists of 12 residues. The germline V and J ends were trimmed by 3 bases and 4 bases, with 7 bases remaining between them. Germline V CDR1 and CDR2: WNHNN, SYGVQD (reference sequence). The authors' processing: The authors estimated nucleated cell counts from reference gene primer amplification. Generated by immunoSEQ multiplex PCR, the TCRdb table keeps only in-frame clones and is missing some. The V and J calls and the clone size are those of that table, but D and trimming were determined from the DNA. The table has approximately 200,000 clones, 80% to 90% seen once. Sequencing used peripheral blood. The J gene is TRBJ2-7, the V gene TRBV10-1; D may be TRBD2 (6 bases). The receptor was derived from a woman aged 80 or over with acute or convalescent COVID-19. CDR3 nucleotide sequence: TGCGCCAGCAGTGACGGGGGTTACGAGCAGTACTTC. The encoded protein is CASSDGGYEQYF.